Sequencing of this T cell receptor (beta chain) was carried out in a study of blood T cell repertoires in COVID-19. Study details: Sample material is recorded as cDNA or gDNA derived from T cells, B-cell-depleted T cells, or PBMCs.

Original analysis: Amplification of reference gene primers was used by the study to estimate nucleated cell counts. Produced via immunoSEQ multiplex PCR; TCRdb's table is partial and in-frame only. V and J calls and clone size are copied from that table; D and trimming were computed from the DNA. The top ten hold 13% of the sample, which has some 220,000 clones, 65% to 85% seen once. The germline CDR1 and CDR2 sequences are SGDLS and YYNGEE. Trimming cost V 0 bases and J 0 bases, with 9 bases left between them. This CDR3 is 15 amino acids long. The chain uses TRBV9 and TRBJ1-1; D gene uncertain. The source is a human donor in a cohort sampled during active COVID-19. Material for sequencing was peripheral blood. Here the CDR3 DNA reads TGTGCCAGCAGCGTAGGCCCAGATCTGAACACTGAAGCTTTCTTT. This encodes CASSVGPDLNTEAFF.